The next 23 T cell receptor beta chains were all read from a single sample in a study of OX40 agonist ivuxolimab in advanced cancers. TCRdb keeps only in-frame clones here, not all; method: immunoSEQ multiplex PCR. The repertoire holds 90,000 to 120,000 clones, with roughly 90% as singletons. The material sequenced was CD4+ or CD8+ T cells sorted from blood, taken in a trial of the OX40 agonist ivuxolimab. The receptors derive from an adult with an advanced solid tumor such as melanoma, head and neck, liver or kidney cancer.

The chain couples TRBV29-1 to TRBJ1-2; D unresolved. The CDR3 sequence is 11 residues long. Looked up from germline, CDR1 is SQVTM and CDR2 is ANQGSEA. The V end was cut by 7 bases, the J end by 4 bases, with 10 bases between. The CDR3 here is CSASGIYGYTF. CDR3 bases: TGCAGCGCTTCCGGGATCTATGGCTACACCTTC.

The CDR3 sequence: CAWGYHTDTQYF. CDR3 nucleotide sequence: TGTGCCTGGGGATACCATACAGATACGCAGTATTTT. This rearrangement joins TRBV30 to TRBJ2-3; D is ambiguous. The V gene lost 5 bases and the J gene lost 3 bases, with 9 bases spanning the gap. CDR1 GTSNPN and CDR2 SVGIG come from the germline V gene (reference sequence). The CDR3 contains 12 residues.

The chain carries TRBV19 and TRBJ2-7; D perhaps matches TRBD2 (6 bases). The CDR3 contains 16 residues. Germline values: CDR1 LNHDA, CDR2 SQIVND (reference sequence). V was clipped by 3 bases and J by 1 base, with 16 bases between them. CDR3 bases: TGTGCCAGTAGTATTCGTTTGGGACGGGGGTCCTACGAGCAGTACTTC. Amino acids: CASSIRLGRGSYEQYF.

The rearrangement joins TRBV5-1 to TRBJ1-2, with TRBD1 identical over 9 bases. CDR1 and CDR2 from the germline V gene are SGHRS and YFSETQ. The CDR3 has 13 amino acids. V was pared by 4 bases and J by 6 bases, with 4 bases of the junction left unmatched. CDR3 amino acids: CASSAGQGDGYTF. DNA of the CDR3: TGCGCCAGCAGCGCGGGACAGGGAGATGGCTACACCTTC.

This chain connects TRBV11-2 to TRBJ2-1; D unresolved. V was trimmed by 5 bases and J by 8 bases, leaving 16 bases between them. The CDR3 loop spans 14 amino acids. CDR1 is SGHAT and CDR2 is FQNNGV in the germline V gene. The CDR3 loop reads CASSLRTKGDEQFF. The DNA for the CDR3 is TGTGCCAGCAGCCTTCGGACCAAGGGCGATGAGCAGTTCTTC.

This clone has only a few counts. The CDR3 coding sequence is TGTGCCAGCAGCCGAGGACAGGACACTGAAGCTTTCTTT. It is translated as CASSRGQDTEAFF. The chain employs TRBV7-3 and TRBJ1-1, with 7 nucleotides matching TRBD1. V shed 5 bases and J 3 bases; nucleotides not matched to a gene: 3. Germline CDR1 is SGHTA and CDR2 is FQGTGA. The CDR3 length is 13 residues.

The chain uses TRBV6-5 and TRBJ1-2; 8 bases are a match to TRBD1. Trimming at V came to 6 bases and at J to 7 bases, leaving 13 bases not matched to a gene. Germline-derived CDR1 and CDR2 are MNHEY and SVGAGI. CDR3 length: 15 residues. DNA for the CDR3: TGTGCCAGCAGCCGGACCACAGGGGGAAAAGGTGGCTACACCTTC. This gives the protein CASSRTTGGKGGYTF.

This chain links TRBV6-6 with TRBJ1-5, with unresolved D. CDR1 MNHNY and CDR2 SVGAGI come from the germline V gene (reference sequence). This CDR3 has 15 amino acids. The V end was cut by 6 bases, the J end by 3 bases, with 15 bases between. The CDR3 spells CASRTEFTYNQPQHF. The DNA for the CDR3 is TGTGCCAGCAGAACGGAATTTACCTACAATCAGCCCCAGCATTTT.

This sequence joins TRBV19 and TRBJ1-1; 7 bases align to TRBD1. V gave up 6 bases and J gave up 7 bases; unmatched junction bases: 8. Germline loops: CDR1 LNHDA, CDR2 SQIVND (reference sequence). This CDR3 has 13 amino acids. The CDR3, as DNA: TGTGCCAGTAGAGAACCACAGGGGCTTGAAGCTTTCTTT. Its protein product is CASREPQGLEAFF.

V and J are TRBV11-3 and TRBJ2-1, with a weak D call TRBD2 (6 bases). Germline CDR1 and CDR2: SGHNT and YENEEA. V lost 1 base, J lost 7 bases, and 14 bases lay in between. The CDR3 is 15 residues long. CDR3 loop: CASSLAGEGGNEQFF. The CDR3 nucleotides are TGTGCCAGCAGCTTAGCGGGAGAGGGCGGGAATGAGCAGTTCTTC.

DNA for the CDR3: TGCGCCAGCAGCCCTAGGGGTGACCGTGAAGCTTTCTTT. Amino acid sequence: CASSPRGDREAFF. The rearrangement uses TRBV5-1 and TRBJ1-1, with TRBD1 as a possible D gene (5 bases). Trimming took off 4 bases at V and 7 bases at J, with 14 bases between the two ends. The CDR3 extends over 13 amino acids. Germline values: CDR1 SGHRS, CDR2 YFSETQ. The full variable domain, in which reference TRBV5-1 and TRBJ1-1 provide the parts outside the CDR3, is KAGVTQTPRYLIKTRGQQVTLSCSPISGHRSVSWYQQTPGQGLQFLFEYFSETQRNKGNFPGRFSGRQFSNSRSEMNVSTLELGDSALYLCASSPRGDREAFFGQGTRLTVV.

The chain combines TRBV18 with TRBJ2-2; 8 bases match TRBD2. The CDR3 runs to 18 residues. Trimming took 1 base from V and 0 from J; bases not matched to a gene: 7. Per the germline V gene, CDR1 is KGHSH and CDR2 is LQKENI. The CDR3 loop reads CASSPLRAGVANTGELFF. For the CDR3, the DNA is TGTGCCAGCTCACCACTAAGAGCGGGAGTAGCGAACACCGGGGAGCTGTTTTTT.

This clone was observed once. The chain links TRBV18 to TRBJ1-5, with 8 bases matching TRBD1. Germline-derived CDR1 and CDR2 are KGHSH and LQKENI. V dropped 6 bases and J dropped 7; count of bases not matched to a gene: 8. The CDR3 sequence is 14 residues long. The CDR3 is CASSATGGGQPQHF. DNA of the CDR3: TGTGCCAGCTCGGCTACAGGGGGGGGACAGCCCCAGCATTTT.

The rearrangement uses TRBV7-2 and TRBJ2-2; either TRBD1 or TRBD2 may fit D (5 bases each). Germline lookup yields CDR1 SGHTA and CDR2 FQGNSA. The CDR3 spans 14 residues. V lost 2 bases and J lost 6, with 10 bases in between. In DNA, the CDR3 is TGTGCCAGCAGCTTATGGTGGGACGCCGGGGAGCTGTTTTTT. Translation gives CASSLWWDAGELFF. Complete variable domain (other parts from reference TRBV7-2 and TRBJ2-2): GAGVSQSPSNKVTEKGKDVELRCDPISGHTALYWYRQSLGQGLEFLIYFQGNSAPDKSGLPSDRFSAERTGGSVSTLTIQRTQQEDSAVYLCASSLWWDAGELFFGEGSRLTVL.

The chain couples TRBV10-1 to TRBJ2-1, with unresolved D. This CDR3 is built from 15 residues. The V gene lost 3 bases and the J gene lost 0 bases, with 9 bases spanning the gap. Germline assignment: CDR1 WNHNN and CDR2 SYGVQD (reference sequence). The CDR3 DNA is TGCGCCAGCAGTGACAAGTTTAGCTCCTACAATGAGCAGTTCTTC. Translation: CASSDKFSSYNEQFF.

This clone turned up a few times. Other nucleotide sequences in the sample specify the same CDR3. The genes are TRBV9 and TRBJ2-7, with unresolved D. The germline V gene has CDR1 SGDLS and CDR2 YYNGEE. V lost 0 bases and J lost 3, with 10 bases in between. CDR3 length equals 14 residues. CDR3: CASSVGVGLYEQYF. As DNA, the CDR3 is TGTGCCAGCAGCGTAGGAGTAGGGCTCTACGAGCAGTACTTC. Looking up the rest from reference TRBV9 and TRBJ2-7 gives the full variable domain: DSGVTQTPKHLITATGQRVTLRCSPRSGDLSVYWYQQSLDQGLQFLIQYYNGEERAKGNILERFSAQQFPDLHSELNLSSLELGDSALYFCASSVGVGLYEQYFGPGTRLTVT.

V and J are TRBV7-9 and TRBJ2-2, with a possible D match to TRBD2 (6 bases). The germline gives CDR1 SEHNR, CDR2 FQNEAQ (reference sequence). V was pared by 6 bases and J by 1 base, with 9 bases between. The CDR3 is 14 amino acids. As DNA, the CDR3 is TGTGCCAGCAGGGGTAGCGGGAACACCGGGGAGCTGTTTTTT. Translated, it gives CASRGSGNTGELFF.

The CDR3 nucleotides read TGTGCCAGTAGTATGACAGGGTACTACGAGCAGTACTTC. This translates into CASSMTGYYEQYF. The rearrangement links TRBV19 to TRBJ2-7; the match to TRBD1 covers 7 bases. The CDR3 is made up of 13 amino acids. The ends lost 3 bases at V and 3 bases at J; junction bases unmatched: 2. In germline, CDR1 is LNHDA, CDR2 SQIVND (reference sequence).

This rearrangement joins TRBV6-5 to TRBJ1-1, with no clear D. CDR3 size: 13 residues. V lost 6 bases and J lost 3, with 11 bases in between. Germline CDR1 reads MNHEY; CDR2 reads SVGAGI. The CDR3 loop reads CASSPTWDTEAFF. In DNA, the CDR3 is TGTGCCAGCAGCCCTACATGGGACACTGAAGCTTTCTTT.

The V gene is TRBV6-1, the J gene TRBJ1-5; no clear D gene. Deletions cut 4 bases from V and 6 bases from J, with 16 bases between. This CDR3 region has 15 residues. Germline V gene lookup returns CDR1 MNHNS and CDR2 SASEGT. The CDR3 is CASSVSSVQVQPQHF. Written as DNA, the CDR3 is TGTGCCAGCAGTGTAAGTTCGGTTCAGGTTCAGCCCCAGCATTTT.

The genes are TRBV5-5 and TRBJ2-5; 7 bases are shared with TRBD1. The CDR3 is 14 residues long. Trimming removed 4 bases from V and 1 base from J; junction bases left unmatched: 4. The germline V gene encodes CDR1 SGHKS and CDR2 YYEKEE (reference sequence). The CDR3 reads CASSPGQTQETQYF. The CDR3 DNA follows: TGTGCCAGCAGCCCGGGACAGACCCAAGAGACCCAGTACTTC.

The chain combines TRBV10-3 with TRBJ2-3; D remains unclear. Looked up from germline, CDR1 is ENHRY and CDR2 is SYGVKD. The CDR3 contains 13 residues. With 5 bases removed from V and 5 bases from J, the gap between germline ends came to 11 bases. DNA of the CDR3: TGTGCCATCAGTCCCAACGGAGTAGATACGCAGTATTTT. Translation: CAISPNGVDTQYF.

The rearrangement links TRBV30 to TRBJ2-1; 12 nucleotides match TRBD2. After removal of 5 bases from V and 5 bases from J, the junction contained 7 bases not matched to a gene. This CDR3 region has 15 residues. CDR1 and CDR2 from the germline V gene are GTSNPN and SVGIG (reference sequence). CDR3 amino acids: CAWSATSGGHNEQFF. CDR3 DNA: TGTGCCTGGTCCGCGACTAGCGGGGGTCACAATGAGCAGTTCTTC.